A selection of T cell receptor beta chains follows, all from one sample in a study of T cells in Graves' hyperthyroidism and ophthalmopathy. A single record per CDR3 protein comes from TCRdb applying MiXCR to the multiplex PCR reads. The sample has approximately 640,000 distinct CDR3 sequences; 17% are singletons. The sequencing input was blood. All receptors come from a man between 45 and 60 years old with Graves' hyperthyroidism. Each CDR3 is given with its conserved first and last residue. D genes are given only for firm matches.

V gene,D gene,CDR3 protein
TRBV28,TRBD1,CASNLQGAQSGYTF
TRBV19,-,CASSIQGSFITF
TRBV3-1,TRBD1,CASSHRQGANYGYTF
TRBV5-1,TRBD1,CASSLEGGTYNEQFF
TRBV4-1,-,CASSQDRERAGEQFF
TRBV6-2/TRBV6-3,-,CASSHSGGELFF
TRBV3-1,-,CASSQGGHQPQHF
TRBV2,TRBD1,CASSGDRPNTEAFF
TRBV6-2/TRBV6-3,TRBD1,CASSYWGQGYNEQFF
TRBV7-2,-,CASSRDTSNYGYTF
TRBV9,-,CASSGIHGGPTEQYF
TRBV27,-,CASSSPPGSSSLTDTQYF
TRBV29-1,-,CSVGTATSGHTIYF
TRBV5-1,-,CASREDSYNEQFF
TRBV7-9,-,CASSLAASYGYYGNTEAFF
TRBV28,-,CASRPVGDVLTEAFF
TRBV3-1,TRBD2,CASRWTSGSNNEQFF
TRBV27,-,CASTPLEDSYNEQFF
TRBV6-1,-,CASSSPYQGLGQYF
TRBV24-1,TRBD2,CATSDSSTSGATYNEQFF
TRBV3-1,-,CASSPWTPSPYEQYF
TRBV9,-,CASSVAVSAEQFF
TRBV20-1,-,CSEALAYEQYF
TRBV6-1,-,CASTGSRWSGNTIYF
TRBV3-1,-,CASPGRGNQPQHF
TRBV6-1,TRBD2,CASTASSGRAAGTGELFF
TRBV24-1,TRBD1,CATSDSAGGNTEAFF
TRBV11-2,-,CASSTASGGSETQYF
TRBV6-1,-,CASRGFGNADTQYF
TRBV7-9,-,CASSSPRYEQYF
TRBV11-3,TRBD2,CASSFSGIDEQFF
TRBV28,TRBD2,CASSLIAGVRNEQFF
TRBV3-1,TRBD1,CASSQRDRGKHNEQFF
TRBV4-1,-,CASSQEGVLRTQYF
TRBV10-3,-,CAISELGTEAFF
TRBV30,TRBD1,CAWSVRTGGGTGELFF
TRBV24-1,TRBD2,CATSEVTSGKWLDTGELFF
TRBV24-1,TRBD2,CATSDSDSGSPTDTQYF
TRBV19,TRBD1,CASMGTGTSNQPQHF
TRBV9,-,CASSGGATNEKLFF
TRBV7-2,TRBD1,CASSFTGTGPSEQYF
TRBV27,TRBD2,CASSLGLAGPFSYEQYF
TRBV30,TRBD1,CAWTIGQAITDTQYF
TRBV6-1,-,CASSARQGGPQETQYF
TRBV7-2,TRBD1,CASSHNRGGRSPLHF
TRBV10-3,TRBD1,CAISDPPGQGAKNIQYF
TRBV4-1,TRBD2,CASSQDTSGGSYEQYF
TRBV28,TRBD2,CAPLIAGENTGELFF
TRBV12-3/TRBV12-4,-,CASSLENFNYGYTF
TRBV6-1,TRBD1,CASGWDRDSGNTIYF
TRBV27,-,CASSRRLGSGNTIYF
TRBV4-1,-,CASSQGLQGQETQYF
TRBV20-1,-,CSAPPTSSSYEQYF
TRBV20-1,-,CSARPYNEQCF
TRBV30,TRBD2,CAWSWGGSREQYF
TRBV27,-,CASGIRRNQPQHF
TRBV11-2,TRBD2,CASSFGGRTSYEQYF
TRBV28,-,CASSSPAGTDYFQYF